A single sample gave rise to the 14 T cell receptor beta chains below, sequenced in a study of persistence of HIV-infected CD4 T cells. The immunoSEQ assay was version 4, run in survey mode. TCRdb's table, derived via immunoSEQ multiplex PCR, lists solely in-frame clones and lacks some. The data hold approximately 5,000 clones, with about 61% observed a single time. These receptors lack a known antigen. Cells were stimulated with CMV-infected fibroblast lysates at around 9.1 ug/mL. Sorting of responding CD4+ T cells relied on upregulated CD40 ligand together with CD69. The sample consisted of CD4+ T cells sorted from PBMCs after 18-hour stimulation, taken from a patient who received antiretroviral therapy. The receptors were sampled from an adult man with HIV who was CMV-seropositive.

The rearrangement links TRBV30 to TRBJ1-1, with a weak D call TRBD1 (5 bases). Trimming cost V 8 bases and J 1 base, with 20 bases left between them. Germline V gives CDR1 GTSNPN, CDR2 SVGIG (reference sequence). The CDR3 is 15 amino acids. The CDR3 reads CALLRGERANTEAFF. The CDR3 coding sequence is TGTGCCCTACTGAGGGGAGAGAGGGCGAACACTGAAGCTTTCTTT.

The chain combines TRBV5-1 with TRBJ1-6; D call uncertain. CDR3 length: 13 amino acids. The germline CDR1 and CDR2 sequences are SGHRS and YFSETQ. V shed 3 bases and J shed 9 bases, with 10 bases lying between them. CDR3 loop: CASSSRTGSPLHF. In DNA form, the CDR3 reads TGCGCCAGCAGCTCCCGGACGGGTTCACCCCTCCACTTT.

The chain joins TRBV4-3 to TRBJ1-4, with D perhaps TRBD1 (6 bases). The CDR3 consists of 14 residues. With 1 base removed from V and 7 bases from J, the gap between germline ends came to 10 bases. The germline gives CDR1 LGHNA, CDR2 YSLEER. The CDR3 region is CASSQVGGGEKLFF. The DNA of the CDR3 is TGCGCCAGCAGCCAAGTAGGGGGTGGTGAAAAACTGTTTTTT.

J is TRBJ1-2 and V is TRBV6-5; D uncertain. The CDR3 covers 13 residues. The V end was cut by 6 bases, the J end by 8 bases, with 16 bases between. Germline CDR1 is MNHEY and CDR2 is SVGAGI. CDR3 DNA: TGTGCCAGCAGCCACCGAGGGCAGGAGGGCTACACCTTC. Amino acid sequence: CASSHRGQEGYTF.

This clone is termed medium-sized (0.01 to 0.1%). The chain has TRBV5-4 and TRBJ1-4; D uncertain. V lost 4 bases and J 5 bases, leaving 12 bases between the germline ends. CDR1 SGHNT and CDR2 YYREEE come from the germline V gene (reference sequence). The CDR3 has 14 residues. The chain's CDR3 is CASSPKDGNEKLFF. The CDR3 DNA is TGTGCCAGCAGCCCCAAGGACGGGAATGAAAAACTGTTTTTT.

The V call is TRBV5-1, the J call TRBJ1-4, with D perhaps matching TRBD1 (5 bases). Germline V CDR1 and CDR2: SGHRS, YFSETQ. This CDR3 is built from 14 residues. Trimming stripped 4 bases from V and 5 bases from J, with 12 bases between. As DNA, the CDR3 is TGCGCCAGCAGCGCCGGGGGAAAGAATGAAAAACTGTTTTTT. As protein: CASSAGGKNEKLFF.

In the case of this clone: The junction departs from germline at one end; a sequencing error may be responsible. The chain has TRBV5-1 and TRBJ2-2; no clear D gene. Germline CDR1 and CDR2: SGHRS and YFSETQ. The CDR3 totals 13 residues. The CDR3 region has the DNA TGCACCAGCAGCTTGGAGATCACCGGGGAGCTGTTTTTT. This translates into CTSSLEITGELFF.

The rearrangement links TRBV27 to TRBJ1-2; D gene ambiguous. Germline CDR1 reads MNHEY; CDR2 reads SMNVEV (reference sequence). This CDR3 comprises 14 residues. V lost 2 bases to trimming and J lost 2 bases, with 9 bases between them. CDR3 loop: CASSLGNKNYGYTF. Here the CDR3 DNA reads TGTGCCAGCAGTTTAGGGAACAAAAACTATGGCTACACCTTC.

The J gene is TRBJ2-7, the V gene TRBV6-5; no firm D call. Germline V CDR1 and CDR2: MNHEY, SVGAGI. The CDR3 runs 15 residues. V lost 8 bases to trimming and J lost 1 base, with 18 bases between them. The CDR3 sequence is CASRLGSVGSYEQYF. CDR3 sequence (DNA): TGTGCCAGCCGCCTCGGGTCAGTGGGGTCCTACGAGCAGTACTTC.

This sequence joins TRBV7-8 and TRBJ2-1; the match to TRBD1 covers 8 bases. V gave up 4 bases and J gave up 0 bases; unmatched junction bases: 8. Germline assignment: CDR1 SGHVS and CDR2 FQNEAQ. The CDR3 has 17 residues. The CDR3 here is CASSSLITGGSYNEQFF. The CDR3 nucleotides are TGTGCCAGCAGCTCCTTAATTACAGGGGGCTCCTACAATGAGCAGTTCTTC.

This clone appeared a few times. This chain connects TRBV7-9 to TRBJ2-3; 8 bases are a match to TRBD2. The germline V gene encodes CDR1 SEHNR and CDR2 FQNEAQ (reference sequence). The CDR3 consists of 15 residues. Trimming at V came to 4 bases and at J to 3 bases, leaving 6 bases not matched to a gene. CDR3 protein: CASSSGGALTDTQYF. CDR3 coding DNA: TGTGCCAGCAGCTCCGGGGGGGCCCTGACAGATACGCAGTATTTT.

This chain connects TRBV30 to TRBJ2-5; D gene unclear. CDR1 is GTSNPN, CDR2 SVGIG, per germline (reference sequence). The germline V and J ends were trimmed by 0 bases and 9 bases, with 8 bases remaining between them. The CDR3 consists of 11 residues. CDR3 nucleotides: TGTGCCTGGAGTGTAATTGGACCCCAGTACTTC. Protein product: CAWSVIGPQYF.

The rearrangement uses TRBV4-3 and TRBJ2-7; the match to TRBD2 covers 12 bases. This CDR3 has 15 residues. Germline trimming cut 4 bases from V and 6 bases from J; bases unmatched to any gene: 7. CDR1 LGHNA and CDR2 YSLEER come from the germline V gene. CDR3 coding DNA: TGCGCCAGCAGCCCCCGGACTAGCGGGGAATCCGAGCAGTACTTC. The encoded protein is CASSPRTSGESEQYF.

V usage is TRBV19 and J usage is TRBJ1-1; D remains ambiguous. The V gene's germline CDR1 is LNHDA and CDR2 SQIVND (reference sequence). V was clipped by 4 bases and J by 3 bases, with 12 bases between them. The CDR3 extends over 14 amino acids. CDR3 sequence: CASSRKREHTEAFF. In DNA, the CDR3 is TGTGCCAGTAGTAGAAAAAGAGAGCACACTGAAGCTTTCTTT.